This T cell receptor (beta chain) was sequenced during a study of regulatory T cells in long-lasting Graves disease. Study conclusions and caveats: Persistent Graves' patients showed a TCR diversity that was lower than that of newly diagnosed ones. Persistent disease exhibited a predilection for TRBV28, TRBJ1-2 and TRBJ2-5.

HTBI primers from iRepertoire and Arm-PCR of CDR3 regions yielded the TCR beta libraries. TCRdb recomputed calls from the multiplex PCR reads with MiXCR, one row per CDR3 protein. Here the sample spans more than 350,000 distinct CDR3 sequences, 14% to 15% being singletons. The CDR3 has 17 residues. Trimming removed 4 bases from V and 8 bases from J; junction bases left unmatched: 12. About this clonotype itself: The antigen is not known.

Specified time point: newly diagnosed GD, antithyroid drugs for less than 3 months. RNA isolated from PBMCs was used to make the TCR library. These sequences were also reported in another study, on T cells in Graves' hyperthyroidism and ophthalmopathy. Per that paper: Orbital computed tomography, thyroid ultrasound, serum thyroxine and TRAb, and clinical symptoms together informed the diagnoses. First-round RT-PCR with HTBI primers amplified the TCR CDR3 region.

This TCR was recovered from a woman aged 25 to 45 with Graves disease. The chain recombines TRBV12-3 or TRBV12-4 with TRBJ2-1; 12 bases fit TRBD2. The material sequenced was peripheral blood mononuclear cells (PBMCs), taken at new diagnosis, from a patient treated with antithyroid drugs. CDR3 amino acids: CASSSRTSGTYLDEQFF. The CDR3, as DNA: TGTGCCAGCAGTTCTCGGACTAGCGGGACTTATTTGGATGAGCAGTTCTTC.